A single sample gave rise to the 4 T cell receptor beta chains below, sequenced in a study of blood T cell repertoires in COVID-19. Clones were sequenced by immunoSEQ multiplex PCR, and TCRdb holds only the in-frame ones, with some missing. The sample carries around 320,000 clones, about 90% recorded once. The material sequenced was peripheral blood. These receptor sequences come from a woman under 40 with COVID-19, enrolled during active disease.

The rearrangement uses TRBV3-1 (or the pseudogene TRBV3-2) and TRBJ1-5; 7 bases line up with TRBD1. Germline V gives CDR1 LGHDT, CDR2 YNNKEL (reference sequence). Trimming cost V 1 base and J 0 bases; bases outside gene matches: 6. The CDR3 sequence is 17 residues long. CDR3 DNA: TGTGCCAGCAGCCAAGGAGGGACAGCTTATAGCAATCAGCCCCAGCATTTT. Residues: CASSQGGTAYSNQPQHF.

DNA of the CDR3: TGTGCCAGCAGCGCCGACACAGGGGCTCGAACTGAAGCTTTCTTT. It codes for CASSADTGARTEAFF. The chain has TRBV9 and TRBJ1-1; 7 positions match TRBD1. J was trimmed by 5 bases and V by 3 bases; bases with no gene match: 10. This CDR3 is built from 15 residues. The germline V gene has CDR1 SGDLS and CDR2 YYNGEE.

CDR3: CASSLYRKETQYF. In DNA form, the CDR3 reads TGTGCCAGCAGTTTATACAGAAAAGAGACCCAGTACTTC. This chain links TRBV27 with TRBJ2-5, with D unresolved. The CDR3 is made up of 13 amino acids. The germline V gene encodes CDR1 MNHEY and CDR2 SMNVEV (reference sequence). Trimming removed 1 base at V and 3 bases at J, with 6 bases between.

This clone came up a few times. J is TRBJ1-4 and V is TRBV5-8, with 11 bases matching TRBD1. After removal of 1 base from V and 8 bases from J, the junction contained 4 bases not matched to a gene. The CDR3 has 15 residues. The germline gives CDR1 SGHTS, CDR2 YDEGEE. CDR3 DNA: TGTGCCAGCAGCTTGTGGACAGGGGGCGAAGAAAAACTGTTTTTT. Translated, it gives CASSLWTGGEEKLFF.